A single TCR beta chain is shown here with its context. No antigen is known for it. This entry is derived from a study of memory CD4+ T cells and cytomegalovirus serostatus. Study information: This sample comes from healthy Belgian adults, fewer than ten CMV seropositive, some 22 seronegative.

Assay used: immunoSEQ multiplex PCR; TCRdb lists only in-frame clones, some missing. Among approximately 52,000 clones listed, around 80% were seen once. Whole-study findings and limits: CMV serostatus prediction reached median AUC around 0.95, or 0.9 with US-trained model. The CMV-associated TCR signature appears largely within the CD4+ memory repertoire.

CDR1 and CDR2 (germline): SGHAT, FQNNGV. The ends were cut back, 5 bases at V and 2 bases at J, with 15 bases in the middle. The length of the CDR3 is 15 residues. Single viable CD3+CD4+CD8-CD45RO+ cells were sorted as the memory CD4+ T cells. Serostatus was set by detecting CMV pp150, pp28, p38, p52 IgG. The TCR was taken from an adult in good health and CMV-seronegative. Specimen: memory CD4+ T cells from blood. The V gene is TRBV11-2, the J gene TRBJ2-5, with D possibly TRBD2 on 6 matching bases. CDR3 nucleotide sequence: TGTGCCAGCAGCCTCCTGGGGACTCGGCAAGAGACCCAGTACTTC. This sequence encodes CASSLLGTRQETQYF.